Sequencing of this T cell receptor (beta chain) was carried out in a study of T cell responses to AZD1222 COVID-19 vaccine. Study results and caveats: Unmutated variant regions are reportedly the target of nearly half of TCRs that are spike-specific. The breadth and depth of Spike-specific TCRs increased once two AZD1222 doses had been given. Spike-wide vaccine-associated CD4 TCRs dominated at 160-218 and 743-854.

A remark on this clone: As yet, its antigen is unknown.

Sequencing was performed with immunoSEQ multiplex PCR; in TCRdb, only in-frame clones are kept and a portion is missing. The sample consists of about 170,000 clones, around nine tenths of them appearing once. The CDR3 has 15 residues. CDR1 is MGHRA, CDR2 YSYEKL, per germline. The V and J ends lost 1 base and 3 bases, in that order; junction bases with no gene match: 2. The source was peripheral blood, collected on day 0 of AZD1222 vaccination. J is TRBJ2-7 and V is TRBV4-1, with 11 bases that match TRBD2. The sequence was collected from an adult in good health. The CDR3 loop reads CASSQVAGGGYEQYF. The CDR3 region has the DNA TGCGCCAGCAGCCAAGTAGCGGGGGGGGGCTACGAGCAGTACTTC.